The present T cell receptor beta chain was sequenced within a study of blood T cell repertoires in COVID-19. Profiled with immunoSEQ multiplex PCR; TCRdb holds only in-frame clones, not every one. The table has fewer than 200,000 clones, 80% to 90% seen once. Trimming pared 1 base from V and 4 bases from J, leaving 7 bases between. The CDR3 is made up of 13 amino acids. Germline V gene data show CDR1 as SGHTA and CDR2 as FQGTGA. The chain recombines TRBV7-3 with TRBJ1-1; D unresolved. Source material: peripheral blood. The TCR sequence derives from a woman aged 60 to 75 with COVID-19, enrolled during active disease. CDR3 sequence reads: CASSLRAFTEAFF. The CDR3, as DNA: TGTGCCAGCAGCTTAAGGGCATTCACTGAAGCTTTCTTT. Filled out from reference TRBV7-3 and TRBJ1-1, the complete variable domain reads GAGVSQTPSNKVTEKGKYVELRCDPISGHTALYWYRQSLGQGPEFLIYFQGTGAADDSGLPNDRFFAVRPEGSVSTLKIQRTERGDSAVYLCASSLRAFTEAFFGQGTRLTVV.